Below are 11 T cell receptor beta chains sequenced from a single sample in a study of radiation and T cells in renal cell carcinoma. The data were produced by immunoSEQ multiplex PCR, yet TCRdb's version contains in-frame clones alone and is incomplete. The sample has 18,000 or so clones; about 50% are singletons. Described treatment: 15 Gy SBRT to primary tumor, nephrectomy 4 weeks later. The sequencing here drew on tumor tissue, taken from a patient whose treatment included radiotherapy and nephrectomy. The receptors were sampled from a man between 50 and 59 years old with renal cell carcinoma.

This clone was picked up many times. The CDR3 loop is CASSRPVASANTGELFF. The CDR3 nucleotides are TGTGCCAGCAGCCGCCCAGTGGCTAGCGCTAACACCGGGGAGCTGTTTTTT. V is TRBV5-8 and J is TRBJ2-2; possible D gene TRBD2, 6 bases. Germline values: CDR1 SGHTS, CDR2 YDEGEE. V dropped 4 bases and J dropped 2 bases, with 18 bases sitting between them. This CDR3 contains 17 residues.

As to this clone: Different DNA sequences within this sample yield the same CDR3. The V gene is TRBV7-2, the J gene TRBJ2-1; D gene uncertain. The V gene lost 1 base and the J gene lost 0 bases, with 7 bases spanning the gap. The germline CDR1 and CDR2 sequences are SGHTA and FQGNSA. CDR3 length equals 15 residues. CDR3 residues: CASSLGSSSYNEQFF. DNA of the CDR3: TGTGCCAGCAGCTTAGGCTCCTCCTCCTACAATGAGCAGTTCTTC.

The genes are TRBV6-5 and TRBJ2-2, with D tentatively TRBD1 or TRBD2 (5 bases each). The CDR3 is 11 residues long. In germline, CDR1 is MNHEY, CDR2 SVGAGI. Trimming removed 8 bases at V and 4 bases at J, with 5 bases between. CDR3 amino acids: CASGGTGELFF. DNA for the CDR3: TGTGCCAGCGGGGGCACCGGGGAGCTGTTTTTT.

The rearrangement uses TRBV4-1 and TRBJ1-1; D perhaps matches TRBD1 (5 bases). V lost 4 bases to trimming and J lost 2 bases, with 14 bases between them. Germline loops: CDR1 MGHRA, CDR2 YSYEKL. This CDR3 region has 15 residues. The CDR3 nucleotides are TGCGCCAGCAGCCTCCACGACAGAAGAAACACTGAAGCTTTCTTT. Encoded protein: CASSLHDRRNTEAFF.

The CDR3 reads CASSDSVTSNDEQYF. DNA of the CDR3: TGTGCCAGCAGTGATTCGGTGACTAGCAACGACGAGCAGTACTTC. J is TRBJ2-7 and V is TRBV2; 7 positions agree with TRBD2. The CDR3 totals 15 residues. Per the germline V gene, CDR1 is SNHLY and CDR2 is FYNNEI. Losses at the gene ends were 3 bases for V and 5 bases for J; bases not matched to a gene: 10.

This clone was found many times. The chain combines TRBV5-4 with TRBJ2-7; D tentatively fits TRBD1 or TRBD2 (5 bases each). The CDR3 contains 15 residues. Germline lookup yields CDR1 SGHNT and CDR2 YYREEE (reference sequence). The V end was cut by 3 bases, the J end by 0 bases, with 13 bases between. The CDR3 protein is CASSSPGRHSYEQYF. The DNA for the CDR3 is TGTGCCAGCAGCTCCCCGGGACGCCACTCCTACGAGCAGTACTTC.

The CDR3 is CASSRQTSVGETQYF. For the CDR3, the DNA is TGTGCCAGCAGCCGACAGACTAGCGTTGGGGAGACCCAGTACTTC. The chain has TRBV7-2 and TRBJ2-5; 8 bases align to TRBD2. CDR3 length equals 15 residues. Trimming removed 5 bases from V and 5 bases from J; junction bases left unmatched: 10. The germline V gene has CDR1 SGHTA and CDR2 FQGNSA.

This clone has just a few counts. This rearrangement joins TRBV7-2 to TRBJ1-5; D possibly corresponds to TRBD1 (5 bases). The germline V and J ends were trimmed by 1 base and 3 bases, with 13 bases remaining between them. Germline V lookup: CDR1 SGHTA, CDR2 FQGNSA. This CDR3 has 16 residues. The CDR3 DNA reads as TGTGCCAGCAGCTTAGTTGGTCGGGGCCCCAATCAGCCCCAGCATTTT. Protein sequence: CASSLVGRGPNQPQHF.

In DNA, the CDR3 is TGTGCCAGCAGCTTAGAGCACTTGGGGCAGTCTGGAAACACCATATATTTT. This codes for CASSLEHLGQSGNTIYF. The rearrangement links TRBV7-8 to TRBJ1-3; D might be TRBD1 (5 bases). The ends were cut back, 1 base at V and 1 base at J, with 14 bases in the middle. Germline-derived CDR1 and CDR2 are SGHVS and FQNEAQ. The CDR3 is made up of 17 amino acids.

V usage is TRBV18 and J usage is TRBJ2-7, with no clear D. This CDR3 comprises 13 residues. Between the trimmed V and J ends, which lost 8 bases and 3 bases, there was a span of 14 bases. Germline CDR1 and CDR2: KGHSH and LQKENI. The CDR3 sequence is CASAVQVGYEQYF. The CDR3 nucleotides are TGTGCCAGCGCGGTCCAGGTAGGCTACGAGCAGTACTTC.

The DNA for the CDR3 is TGTGCCAGCAGTGAAGGGTCTAGCGGGGCTCTCTACTTC. Residues: CASSEGSSGALYF. The gene calls are TRBV25-1 and TRBJ2-5, with TRBD2 matching over 9 bases. Germline CDR1 and CDR2: MGHDK and SYGVNS. This CDR3 contains 13 residues. The V segment lost 2 bases and the J segment 14 bases; nucleotides outside the gene matches: 9.